A single sample gave rise to the 13 T cell receptor beta chains below, sequenced in a study. TCRdb re-derived calls from the 5' RACE reads in MiXCR, one entry per CDR3 protein. The profile shows about 9,100 distinct CDR3 sequences, 11% to 15% of them singletons. The sorted Tregs were CD4+CD25+CD127-/low cells. The sample comprised Tregs sorted from blood. Receptor source: a female donor with breast cancer.

This clonotype is categorized as medium-sized. V usage is TRBV5-1 and J usage is TRBJ2-5; D call uncertain. CDR1 is SGHRS and CDR2 is YFSETQ in the germline V gene. CDR3 length equals 13 residues. V was shortened by 0 bases and J by 7 bases, with 10 bases between the two germline ends. Written as DNA, the CDR3 is TGCGCCAGCAGCTTGGACCGCCCAAGGACCCAGTACTTC. Protein: CASSLDRPRTQYF.

In this sample, this clonotype is medium-sized. The chain links TRBV5-1 to TRBJ2-5; 7 positions agree with TRBD1. The V segment lost 3 bases and the J segment 6 bases; nucleotides outside the gene matches: 11. Germline loops: CDR1 SGHRS, CDR2 YFSETQ. The CDR3 is 15 residues long. The CDR3, as DNA: TGCGCCAGCAGCTACCTAACTGGACAGGCACAGACCCAGTACTTC. This translates into CASSYLTGQAQTQYF.

This clonotype came up many times. The chain combines TRBV5-1 with TRBJ2-5; 10 positions agree with TRBD1. The CDR3 is 15 residues long. Trimming removed 6 bases from V and 2 bases from J; junction bases left unmatched: 7. The germline V gene encodes CDR1 SGHRS and CDR2 YFSETQ. The CDR3: CASKAGQGLQETQYF. DNA of the CDR3: TGCGCCAGCAAGGCGGGACAGGGGCTTCAAGAGACCCAGTACTTC.

This clonotype rates as medium-sized. The CDR3 here is CATSERENGYTF. In DNA, the CDR3 is TGTGCCACCAGTGAGAGGGAGAATGGCTACACCTTC. The V and J genes are TRBV24-1 and TRBJ1-2; D is ambiguous. Germline values: CDR1 KGHDR, CDR2 SFDVKD. Trimming took 4 bases from V and 6 from J, leaving 8 bases between them. The CDR3 extends over 12 amino acids.

This clonotype is labeled medium-sized. The chain is built from TRBV4-1 and TRBJ2-3; D gene unclear. V lost 1 base and J lost 8, with 10 bases in between. In germline, CDR1 is MGHRA, CDR2 YSYEKL. This CDR3 spans 13 amino acids. CDR3 coding DNA: TGCGCCAGCAGCCAAGGCGTAGACCGTACGCAGTATTTT. Encoded protein: CASSQGVDRTQYF.

This clonotype was picked up many times. This sequence joins TRBV7-2 and TRBJ2-7; D unclear. The CDR3 runs 11 residues. Trimming took 1 base from V and 4 from J, leaving 2 bases between them. Germline V CDR1 and CDR2: SGHTA, FQGNSA. CDR3 loop: CASSLEYEQYF. CDR3 nucleotides: TGTGCCAGCAGCTTAGAGTACGAGCAGTACTTC.

This chain joins TRBV19 and TRBJ1-1; perhaps TRBD1 as D (6 bases). The V gene's germline CDR1 is LNHDA and CDR2 SQIVND (reference sequence). The CDR3 covers 13 residues. Trimming took off 7 bases at V and 5 bases at J, with 14 bases between the two ends. The CDR3 nucleotides are TGTGCCAGTACCTTCGAGGGGGTAACTGAAGCTTTCTTT. It is translated as CASTFEGVTEAFF.

This clonotype showed up many times. The V call is TRBV29-1, the J call TRBJ2-3, with D possibly matching TRBD1 (6 bases). The germline V gene encodes CDR1 SQVTM and CDR2 ANQGSEA. The CDR3 loop spans 14 amino acids. Trimming cost V 8 bases and J 3 bases, with 18 bases left between them. The CDR3 sequence is CSLPGATGTDTQYF. The CDR3 DNA reads TGCAGCTTACCGGGCGCCACAGGGACAGATACGCAGTATTTT.

Sample share makes this clonotype medium-sized (0.01 to 0.1%). The chain couples TRBV7-9 to TRBJ2-2; D is perhaps TRBD2 (5 bases). Trimming took off 6 bases at V and 6 bases at J, with 8 bases between the two ends. The germline gives CDR1 SEHNR, CDR2 FQNEAQ (reference sequence). The CDR3 contains 12 residues. The CDR3 DNA follows: TGTGCCAGCAGGAGGACTGCCGGGGAGCTGTTTTTT. Amino acid sequence: CASRRTAGELFF.

Judged by abundance, this clonotype is medium-sized. CDR3 sequence (DNA): TGCGCCAGCAGCTTGGTCCCCCAGAACACTGAAGCTTTCTTT. Protein: CASSLVPQNTEAFF. The V gene is TRBV5-1, the J gene TRBJ1-1; no definite D call. The CDR3 is 14 residues long. From germline, CDR1 is SGHRS and CDR2 YFSETQ. V was shortened by 0 bases and J by 1 base, with 7 bases between the two germline ends.

This clonotype counts as medium-sized. J is TRBJ2-2 and V is TRBV5-1; perhaps TRBD2 as D (6 bases). The germline V and J ends were trimmed by 6 bases and 2 bases, with 14 bases remaining between them. The germline CDR1 and CDR2 sequences are SGHRS and YFSETQ. This CDR3 region has 15 residues. CDR3 protein: CASTLGGDNTGELFF. CDR3 bases: TGCGCCAGCACCCTCGGAGGGGACAACACCGGGGAGCTGTTTTTT.

Judged by abundance, this clonotype is medium-sized. The CDR3 DNA follows: TGTGCCAGCAGCCCGGGACTCCCGGAGACCCAGTACTTC. It yields the protein CASSPGLPETQYF. The V call is TRBV28, the J call TRBJ2-5; TRBD2 might be the D (6 bases). V lost 6 bases and J 5 bases, leaving 13 bases between the germline ends. The germline CDR1 and CDR2 sequences are MDHEN and SYDVKM. This CDR3 is built from 13 residues.

In this sample, this clonotype turned up many times. This chain uses TRBV29-1 with TRBJ1-2; the D gene is possibly TRBD1 (5 bases). V dropped 6 bases and J dropped 4 bases, with 15 bases sitting between them. Germline CDR1 is SQVTM and CDR2 is ANQGSEA. This CDR3 contains 13 residues. The CDR3 coding sequence is TGCAGCGTGGGTACAGGAGTCGGCTATGGCTACACCTTC. Translating it yields CSVGTGVGYGYTF.